What follows describes a single TCR beta chain. This record belongs to a study of CD8 T cells in Susac syndrome. CDR1 and CDR2 (germline): SEHNR, FQNEAQ (reference sequence). V gave up 3 bases and J gave up 5 bases; unmatched junction bases: 5. This CDR3 contains 15 residues. The CD8+ and CD4+ T cells were isolated magnetically using a negative isolation approach, whereas the TEMRA cells were enriched by FACS. RNA amounts of 0.5 to 1 ug underwent reverse transcription with random hexamers. Across 54 Vbeta and 13 Jbeta, immunoSEQ multiplex PCR amplified TCR beta CDR3. MiXCR, applied by TCRdb to the immunoSEQ multiplex PCR reads, yields one record per CDR3 protein. The sample includes about 300,000 distinct CDR3 sequences, approximately 85% of them seen just once.

The sequence derives from a human donor with multiple sclerosis. The chain is built from TRBV7-9 and TRBJ2-7, with TRBD2 identical over 12 bases. What was sequenced was CD8+ T cells from PBMCs. CDR3 region: CASSLLASGRDEQYF. The CDR3 bases are TGTGCCAGCAGCTTGTTAGCTAGCGGGAGGGACGAGCAGTACTTC.